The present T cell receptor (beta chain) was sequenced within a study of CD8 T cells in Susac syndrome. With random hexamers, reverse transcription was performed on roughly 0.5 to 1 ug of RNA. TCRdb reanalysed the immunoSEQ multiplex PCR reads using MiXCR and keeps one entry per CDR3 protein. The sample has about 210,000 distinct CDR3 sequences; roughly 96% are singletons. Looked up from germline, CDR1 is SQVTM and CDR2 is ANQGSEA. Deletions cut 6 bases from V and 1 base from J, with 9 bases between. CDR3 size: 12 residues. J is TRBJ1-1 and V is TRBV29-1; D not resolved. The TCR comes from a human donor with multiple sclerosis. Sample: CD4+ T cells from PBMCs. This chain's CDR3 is CSVGAGNTEAFF. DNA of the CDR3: TGCAGCGTGGGTGCGGGGAACACTGAAGCTTTCTTT. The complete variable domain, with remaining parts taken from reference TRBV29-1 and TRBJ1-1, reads SAVISQKPSRDICQRGTSLTIQCQVDSQVTMMFWYRQQPGQSLTLIATANQGSEATYESGFVIDKFPISRPNLTFSTLTVSNMSPEDSSIYLCSVGAGNTEAFFGQGTRLTVV.